The 16 T cell receptor beta chains below all came from one sample that was sequenced in a study of identical twins. TCRdb ran MiXCR on the 5' RACE reads and lists one entry per CDR3 protein. The sample consists of 550,000 to 700,000 distinct CDR3 sequences, approximately 22% of them appearing once. This sample also appeared in a second study, on T cells expressing NK-cell markers.

The source material was PBMCs. The origin of the receptors is a woman between 18 and 29 years old in good health.

This clonotype was observed at least ten times. The rearrangement links TRBV10-3 to TRBJ2-5; D remains unclear. This CDR3 contains 12 residues. V was cut by 6 bases and J by 5 bases, with 10 bases left in between. Germline CDR1 and CDR2: ENHRY and SYGVKD. The CDR3 spells CAIREELETQYF. DNA for the CDR3: TGTGCCATCAGAGAGGAGTTGGAGACCCAGTACTTC.

The chain uses TRBV7-9 and TRBJ2-5; D ambiguous. Germline CDR1 reads SEHNR; CDR2 reads FQNEAQ (reference sequence). The CDR3 runs 13 residues. V shed 4 bases and J shed 7 bases, with 13 bases lying between them. The CDR3 nucleotides are TGTGCCAGCAGCTCGAGCGCCCCCCGGACCCAGTACTTC. Its translation is CASSSSAPRTQYF. Combining the CDR3 with reference TRBV7-9 and TRBJ2-5 gives the whole variable domain DTGVSQNPRHKITKRGQNVTFRCDPISEHNRLYWYRQTLGQGPEFLTYFQNEAQLEKSRLLSDRFSAERPKGSFSTLEIQRTEQGDSAMYLCASSSSAPRTQYFGPGTRLLVL.

The chain links TRBV12-3 or TRBV12-4 to TRBJ2-1; 9 nucleotides agree with TRBD1. The CDR3 length is 16 residues. V dropped 5 bases and J dropped 4; count of bases not matched to a gene: 9. CDR3 in amino acids: CASSGRTGDWYNEQFF. The CDR3 DNA reads TGTGCCAGCAGTGGCCGGACAGGGGATTGGTACAATGAGCAGTTCTTC.

The chain links TRBV4-2 to TRBJ2-7; TRBD1 aligns across 7 bases. Germline lookup yields CDR1 LGHNA and CDR2 YNFKEQ. CDR3 size: 15 residues. The trim removed 0 bases at V and 6 bases at J, leaving 8 bases unmatched. DNA for the CDR3: TGTGCCAGCAGCCAAGAGGACAGGCCGGAGAGCGAGCAGTACTTC. This gives the protein CASSQEDRPESEQYF.

The table lists this clonotype with a few counts. This chain uses TRBV20-1 with TRBJ2-2; D gene uncertain. Germline V gives CDR1 DFQATT, CDR2 SNEGSKA (reference sequence). The CDR3 extends over 16 amino acids. With 3 bases removed from V and 2 bases from J, the gap between germline ends came to 16 bases. CDR3 nucleotides: TGCAGTGCTAGTCCCCTGGGCCACGCAAACACCGGGGAGCTGTTTTTT. The encoded protein is CSASPLGHANTGELFF.

In regard to this clonotype: Given a much more abundant clone one base away, this may be a read error. This sequence joins TRBV20-1 and TRBJ2-7; the D gene is possibly TRBD1 (5 bases). The CDR3 spans 15 residues. Germline lookup yields CDR1 DFQATT and CDR2 SNEGSKA (reference sequence). The CDR3 DNA sequence: TGCAGTGCGAGAGACAGCTCGACTTACTTCTACGAGCAGTACTTC. Its translation: CSARDSSTYFYEQYF.

Only a few counts were recorded for this clonotype. The chain uses TRBV15 and TRBJ1-2; TRBD1 agrees at 7 bases. The CDR3 loop spans 14 amino acids. The ends lost 1 base at V and 4 bases at J; junction bases unmatched: 3. Germline loops: CDR1 LNHNV, CDR2 YYDKDF (reference sequence). In DNA, the CDR3 is TGTGCCACCAGCAGAGTGGGACAGATCTATGGCTACACCTTC. Translating it yields CATSRVGQIYGYTF.

The genes are TRBV6-2 or TRBV6-3 and TRBJ2-5; tentatively, D is TRBD1 (6 bases). Germline V gene data show CDR1 as MNHEY and CDR2 as SVGEGT. Trimming cost V 10 bases and J 4 bases, with 22 bases left between them. This CDR3 has 15 residues. The CDR3 region has the DNA TGTGCCACCACAAAACCACAGGGAGTTCGAGAGACCCAGTACTTC. As protein: CATTKPQGVRETQYF.

The V and J genes are TRBV20-1 and TRBJ1-5; TRBD1 aligns across 7 bases. Germline assignment: CDR1 DFQATT and CDR2 SNEGSKA (reference sequence). This CDR3 region has 14 residues. V trimming: 5 bases; J trimming: 0 bases; junction bases outside the gene matches: 4. For the CDR3, the DNA is TGCAGTGCTTCCGGGACAGATAGCAATCAGCCCCAGCATTTT. It codes for CSASGTDSNQPQHF.

This clonotype was observed at least ten times. The chain uses TRBV29-1 and TRBJ2-7; the D call may be TRBD1 or TRBD2 (5 bases each). The CDR3 runs to 14 residues. Germline values: CDR1 SQVTM, CDR2 ANQGSEA. Trimming removed 4 bases at V and 4 bases at J, with 17 bases between. The CDR3 region is CSVAGLDTQYEQYF. In DNA, the CDR3 is TGCAGCGTTGCTGGACTGGACACACAATACGAGCAGTACTTC.

This clonotype has more than one count but fewer than ten. The CDR3 nucleotides are TGTGCCACCAGTGGTCTCAGGGACGCAGATACGCAGTATTTT. Its protein product is CATSGLRDADTQYF. J is TRBJ2-3 and V is TRBV24-1; D is perhaps TRBD1 or TRBD2 (5 bases each). Germline assignment: CDR1 KGHDR and CDR2 SFDVKD. The CDR3 consists of 14 residues. Trimming took 5 bases from V and 4 from J, leaving 12 bases between them.

The gene calls are TRBV29-1 and TRBJ2-2, with 7 bases aligning to TRBD1. V lost 3 bases and J lost 4; bases outside the gene matches: 5. The CDR3 consists of 14 residues. Per the germline V gene, CDR1 is SQVTM and CDR2 is ANQGSEA. Here the CDR3 DNA reads TGCAGCGTTGATCCCGGGACAGCCACCGGGGAGCTGTTTTTT. Translation gives CSVDPGTATGELFF.

In this sample, this clonotype turned up a few times. The chain couples TRBV20-1 to TRBJ2-5, with TRBD1 identical over 10 bases. In germline, CDR1 is DFQATT, CDR2 SNEGSKA (reference sequence). The CDR3 is 14 residues long. V shed 2 bases, J shed 3 bases, and the junction held 3 bases outside the gene matches. The CDR3 DNA reads as TGCAGTGCTAGACGGGGACAGGGGAAAGAGACCCAGTACTTC. As protein: CSARRGQGKETQYF.

This clonotype was detected only a few times. The chain employs TRBV5-1 and TRBJ1-3; D unclear. The V and J ends lost 0 bases and 1 base respectively, with 11 bases between them. The CDR3 covers 16 residues. From germline, CDR1 is SGHRS and CDR2 YFSETQ. The CDR3 DNA follows: TGCGCCAGCAGCTTGGGTTCAGTTAGGTCTGGAAACACCATATATTTT. As protein: CASSLGSVRSGNTIYF.

This clonotype was recorded many times. The CDR3 reads CASSRDLSSYNEQFF. The CDR3 nucleotides read TGCGCCAGCAGCCGGGACTTAAGCTCCTACAATGAGCAGTTCTTC. V gene TRBV10-1 combines with J gene TRBJ2-1; the D gene is possibly TRBD2 (6 bases). Germline V lookup: CDR1 WNHNN, CDR2 SYGVQD (reference sequence). Trimming cost V 6 bases and J 0 bases, with 12 bases left between them. The CDR3 sequence is 15 residues long.

This clonotype was observed a few times. The V and J genes are TRBV5-5 and TRBJ2-7; no clear D. The V end lost 0 bases, the J end lost 6 bases, and 16 bases lay between the germline ends. Germline CDR1 SGHKS, CDR2 YYEKEE (reference sequence). CDR3 size: 15 residues. The CDR3 coding sequence is TGTGCCAGCAGCTTGGGGCAGCCCGCCGGGCTCGAGCAGTACTTC. Encoded protein: CASSLGQPAGLEQYF.